This entry lists 29 T cell receptor beta chains sequenced from one sample in a study of blood T cell repertoires in COVID-19. Only in-frame clones appear in the TCRdb table, and some are missing; sequencing was by immunoSEQ multiplex PCR. The repertoire holds fewer than 350,000 clones, with 85% as singletons. The sample consisted of PBMCs or T cells enriched from blood (not recorded which). All receptors derive from a woman in her twenties or thirties who had been exposed to COVID-19.

The V call is TRBV10-2, the J call TRBJ2-5; D gene unclear. Germline CDR1 reads WSHSY; CDR2 reads SAAADI. The V and J ends lost 3 bases and 1 base respectively, with 12 bases between them. This CDR3 has 15 amino acids. The CDR3 DNA follows: TGCGCCAGCAGTGACCCCCCCGGAGCCCAAGAGACCCAGTACTTC. Protein: CASSDPPGAQETQYF.

The chain is built from TRBV7-2 and TRBJ2-7; no definite D call. Trimming cost V 2 bases and J 4 bases, with 6 bases left between them. The CDR3 length is 12 residues. Germline V gene data show CDR1 as SGHTA and CDR2 as FQGNSA. The CDR3 bases are TGTGCCAGCAGCTTATGGCCTTACGAGCAGTACTTC. Translating gives CASSLWPYEQYF.

In its sample, this clone was seen once. The V and J genes are TRBV7-6 and TRBJ1-4; TRBD1 aligns across 9 bases. Germline trimming cut 6 bases from V and 0 bases from J; bases unmatched to any gene: 5. This CDR3 spans 16 amino acids. Germline values: CDR1 SGHVS, CDR2 FNYEAQ. CDR3 DNA: TGTGCCAGCAGACCCGACAGGGGGGCAACTAATGAAAAACTGTTTTTT. The encoded protein is CASRPDRGATNEKLFF.

The chain uses TRBV7-9 and TRBJ1-2; TRBD1 agrees at 8 bases. Trimming at V came to 4 bases and at J to 7 bases, leaving 8 bases not matched to a gene. The CDR3 consists of 14 residues. Per germline, CDR1 SEHNR and CDR2 FQNEAQ (reference sequence). CDR3 sequence: CASSWIGTGGGYTF. The CDR3 DNA reads as TGTGCCAGCAGCTGGATAGGAACAGGGGGTGGCTACACCTTC.

This clone came up a few times. V usage is TRBV4-2 and J usage is TRBJ2-3, with 7 bases lining up with TRBD1. The CDR3 extends over 18 amino acids. Per the germline V gene, CDR1 is LGHNA and CDR2 is YNFKEQ. Trimming at V came to 0 bases and at J to 2 bases, leaving 11 bases not matched to a gene. As DNA, the CDR3 is TGTGCCAGCAGCCAAGAATCATCGACAGGGATGAACACAGATACGCAGTATTTT. Encoded protein: CASSQESSTGMNTDTQYF.

The chain employs TRBV19 and TRBJ1-5; 9 nucleotides match TRBD1. V lost 6 bases to trimming and J lost 6 bases; unmatched junction nucleotides: 6. The CDR3 extends over 14 amino acids. Germline CDR1 is LNHDA and CDR2 is SQIVND (reference sequence). The CDR3 reads CASRSRQGGQPQHF. The CDR3 region has the DNA TGTGCCAGTAGGTCAAGACAGGGGGGTCAGCCCCAGCATTTT.

The V gene is TRBV9, the J gene TRBJ2-3; D remains unclear. Germline CDR1 SGDLS, CDR2 YYNGEE. The CDR3 has 14 residues. Trimming pared 0 bases from V and 5 bases from J, leaving 10 bases between. This CDR3 reads CASSVEVARDTQYF. The DNA of the CDR3 is TGTGCCAGCAGCGTAGAAGTAGCACGAGATACGCAGTATTTT.

The gene calls are TRBV10-3 and TRBJ1-3, with 7 bases matching TRBD1. Trimming removed 6 bases from V and 0 bases from J; junction bases left unmatched: 5. In germline, CDR1 is ENHRY, CDR2 SYGVKD. CDR3 size: 15 residues. CDR3 nucleotides: TGTGCCATCAGCGCGACAGGGAGCTCTGGAAACACCATATATTTT. This sequence encodes CAISATGSSGNTIYF.

The V gene is TRBV25-1, the J gene TRBJ2-7, with TRBD1 identical over 8 bases. This CDR3 has 14 amino acids. The V gene's germline CDR1 is MGHDK and CDR2 SYGVNS. V gave up 3 bases and J gave up 1 base; unmatched junction bases: 2. The CDR3 sequence is CASSETGASYEQYF. CDR3 nucleotide sequence: TGTGCCAGCAGTGAGACAGGGGCTTCCTACGAGCAGTACTTC.

The J gene is TRBJ2-2, the V gene TRBV7-2; TRBD2 matches at 10 bases. Per the germline V gene, CDR1 is SGHTA and CDR2 is FQGNSA. The CDR3 is 16 residues long. The V segment lost 3 bases and the J segment 1 base; nucleotides outside the gene matches: 2. CDR3 protein: CASSFSGGQNTGELFF. The CDR3 region has the DNA TGTGCCAGCAGCTTTAGCGGGGGGCAGAACACCGGGGAGCTGTTTTTT.

The chain links TRBV7-3 to TRBJ2-3; D ambiguous. V gave up 5 bases and J gave up 2 bases, with 11 bases separating them. This CDR3 spans 14 amino acids. The germline CDR1 and CDR2 sequences are SGHTA and FQGTGA. CDR3 residues: CASSPSVVTDTQYF. CDR3 nucleotides: TGTGCCAGCAGCCCCTCGGTCGTCACAGATACGCAGTATTTT. Full variable domain (remainder filled in from reference TRBV7-3 and TRBJ2-3): GAGVSQTPSNKVTEKGKYVELRCDPISGHTALYWYRQSLGQGPEFLIYFQGTGAADDSGLPNDRFFAVRPEGSVSTLKIQRTERGDSAVYLCASSPSVVTDTQYFGPGTRLTVL.

The chain joins TRBV2 to TRBJ2-3, with TRBD2 as a possible D gene (6 bases). The CDR3 is made up of 14 amino acids. The V end was cut by 4 bases, the J end by 5 bases, with 13 bases between. Germline assignment: CDR1 SNHLY and CDR2 FYNNEI. The CDR3 coding sequence is TGTGCCAGCAGTGCTTTGACGGGAGAAGATACGCAGTATTTT. Translating it yields CASSALTGEDTQYF. Variable domain in full (rest from reference TRBV2 and TRBJ2-3): EPEVTQTPSHQVTQMGQEVILRCVPISNHLYFYWYRQILGQKVEFLVSFYNNEISEKSEIFDDQFSVERPDGSNFTLKIRSTKLEDSAMYFCASSALTGEDTQYFGPGTRLTVL.

The rearrangement uses TRBV21-1 and TRBJ2-7; the table's D call of TRBD2 was not tested on the DNA. TRBV21-1 is marked as a pseudogene. The CDR3 is 13 amino acids. In nucleotides, the CDR3 is TGTGCCAGCAGCAACCCTAGGTTCCACGAGCAGTACTTC. Protein sequence: CASSNPRFHEQYF.

The chain employs TRBV11-2 and TRBJ2-1; TRBD2 matches 9 bases. Per germline, CDR1 SGHAT and CDR2 FQNNGV. The CDR3 consists of 15 residues. Trimming took 5 bases from V and 4 from J; bases not matched to a gene: 6. This CDR3 reads CASSPFSGSYNEQFF. DNA for the CDR3: TGTGCCAGCAGCCCATTTAGCGGGAGTTACAATGAGCAGTTCTTC.

CDR3 region: CASSQGVSLGSPLHF. The CDR3 DNA sequence: TGTGCCAGCAGCCAAGGCGTCAGCCTAGGTTCACCCCTCCACTTT. V gene TRBV3-1 (or the pseudogene TRBV3-2) combines with J gene TRBJ1-6; D unclear. The CDR3 has 15 amino acids. V was trimmed by 1 base and J by 9 bases, leaving 13 bases between them. The germline CDR1 and CDR2 sequences are LGHDT and YNNKEL (reference sequence).

This rearrangement joins TRBV28 to TRBJ2-7; 8 positions match TRBD2. Germline CDR1 MDHEN, CDR2 SYDVKM. V lost 3 bases, J lost 3 bases, and 7 bases stayed unmatched. The CDR3 sequence is 15 residues long. DNA of the CDR3: TGTGCCAGCAGTTTGGAACTAGCGGCAATCTACGAGCAGTACTTC. It yields the protein CASSLELAAIYEQYF.

V and J are TRBV5-8 and TRBJ1-3, with TRBD1 matching 7 bases. Germline assignment: CDR1 SGHTS and CDR2 YDEGEE. This CDR3 contains 17 residues. Trimming cost V 2 bases and J 0 bases; bases outside gene matches: 8. The CDR3 region has the DNA TGTGCCAGCAGCTTTCCGGGACAGACTAGCTCTGGAAACACCATATATTTT. Encoded protein: CASSFPGQTSSGNTIYF.

The chain carries TRBV7-8 and TRBJ1-1; D perhaps matches TRBD1 (6 bases). The CDR3 has 16 amino acids. Germline assignment: CDR1 SGHVS and CDR2 FQNEAQ. Trimming left V 4 bases short and J 5 bases short, with 20 bases between. For the CDR3, the DNA is TGTGCCAGCAGCTCATATGGGGGCAGGAGCTTGACTGAAGCTTTCTTT. Translated, it gives CASSSYGGRSLTEAFF.

The chain has TRBV6-2 or TRBV6-3 and TRBJ2-1; 8 bases are shared with TRBD2. The germline gives CDR1 MNHEY, CDR2 SVGEGT. Germline trimming cut 7 bases from V and 4 bases from J; bases unmatched to any gene: 6. The CDR3 covers 14 residues. The CDR3 DNA follows: TGTGCCAGCATCCCAGCGGGAGCGTACAATGAGCAGTTCTTC. Translation gives CASIPAGAYNEQFF.

The gene calls are TRBV4-2 and TRBJ1-6, with a tentative D call TRBD1 (5 bases). The CDR3 extends over 18 amino acids. Trimming removed 0 bases from V and 10 bases from J, with 22 bases in between. Germline lookup yields CDR1 LGHNA and CDR2 YNFKEQ. For the CDR3, the DNA is TGTGCCAGCAGCCAAGAGTGGAACAGTCCGGGGCGGGGATCACCCCTCCACTTT. Translation: CASSQEWNSPGRGSPLHF.

This clone was seen a few times. The chain has TRBV9 and TRBJ1-3, with D possibly TRBD1 on 6 matching bases. This CDR3 has 15 amino acids. Trimming removed 4 bases from V and 2 bases from J, with 13 bases in between. Germline CDR1 SGDLS, CDR2 YYNGEE. DNA of the CDR3: TGTGCCAGCAGCTACCGGGGGGCGACTGGAAACACCATATATTTT. Its translation: CASSYRGATGNTIYF.

The rearrangement links TRBV28 to TRBJ1-3, with D uncertain. Germline V CDR1 and CDR2: MDHEN, SYDVKM. V dropped 9 bases and J dropped 2 bases, with 11 bases sitting between them. The CDR3 extends over 13 amino acids. The CDR3 sequence is CASSRTTGNTIYF. CDR3 nucleotides: TGTGCCAGTTCCAGAACTACTGGAAACACCATATATTTT.

V is TRBV7-9 and J is TRBJ1-4; D is unclear. This CDR3 has 13 residues. Trimming removed 4 bases at V and 5 bases at J, with 8 bases between. Germline lookup yields CDR1 SEHNR and CDR2 FQNEAQ (reference sequence). CDR3 amino acids: CASSSQANEKLFF. In DNA, the CDR3 is TGTGCCAGCAGCTCGCAGGCCAATGAAAAACTGTTTTTT.

The chain has TRBV28 and TRBJ1-5; 7 nucleotides line up with TRBD1. Per germline, CDR1 MDHEN and CDR2 SYDVKM. V was clipped by 6 bases and J by 9 bases; unmatched bases: 11. CDR3 length equals 14 residues. The CDR3 region has the DNA TGTGCCAGCAGCACCGGACAGGCTTCGGGGCCCCAGCATTTT. Its protein product is CASSTGQASGPQHF. The full variable domain, its missing parts supplied by reference TRBV28 and TRBJ1-5, is DVKVTQSSRYLVKRTGEKVFLECVQDMDHENMFWYRQDPGLGLRLIYFSYDVKMKEKGDIPEGYSVSREKKERFSLILESASTNQTSMYLCASSTGQASGPQHFGDGTRLSIL.

The chain combines TRBV11-2 with TRBJ1-2, with D possibly being TRBD1 (6 bases). Per the germline V gene, CDR1 is SGHAT and CDR2 is FQNNGV. Trimming pared 5 bases from V and 7 bases from J, leaving 8 bases between. The CDR3 totals 11 residues. This CDR3 reads CASSQGSGYTF. CDR3 bases: TGTGCCAGCAGCCAGGGGAGTGGCTACACCTTC.

Note on this clone: The limits of the CDR3 on the DNA are not certain, so only TCRdb's listed CDR3 is given. The chain recombines TRBV10-3 with TRBJ1-2; the table calls TRBD1, which could not be checked here. Germline V lookup: CDR1 ENHRY, CDR2 SYGVKD. The CDR3 contains 14 residues when both ends are counted. The CDR3: CASKEGAFGDGYTF.

CDR3 sequence reads: CANPQGYGSPDGNTIYF. CDR3 DNA: TGCGCCAACCCTCAGGGCTACGGTTCTCCGGACGGAAACACCATATATTTT. J is TRBJ1-3 and V is TRBV10-1; D is perhaps TRBD1 (5 bases). The V gene lost 10 bases and the J gene lost 4 bases, with 26 bases spanning the gap. CDR1 is WNHNN, CDR2 SYGVQD, per germline (reference sequence). This CDR3 spans 17 amino acids.

The chain joins TRBV10-3 to TRBJ1-1, with D possibly TRBD1 on 6 matching bases. Germline V gene data show CDR1 as ENHRY and CDR2 as SYGVKD. V gave up 6 bases and J gave up 0 bases, with 11 bases separating them. The CDR3 spans 14 residues. The CDR3 sequence is CAIRTGSMNTEAFF. The CDR3 DNA reads as TGTGCCATCAGAACAGGGTCGATGAACACTGAAGCTTTCTTT.

The chain uses TRBV6-5 and TRBJ2-7, with 7 bases aligning to TRBD2. Trimming took 6 bases from V and 3 from J; bases not matched to a gene: 11. Germline V CDR1 and CDR2: MNHEY, SVGAGI. This CDR3 has 15 amino acids. The CDR3 here is CASRRPGDYNYEQYF. CDR3 nucleotide sequence: TGTGCCAGCAGAAGGCCCGGGGACTATAACTACGAGCAGTACTTC.